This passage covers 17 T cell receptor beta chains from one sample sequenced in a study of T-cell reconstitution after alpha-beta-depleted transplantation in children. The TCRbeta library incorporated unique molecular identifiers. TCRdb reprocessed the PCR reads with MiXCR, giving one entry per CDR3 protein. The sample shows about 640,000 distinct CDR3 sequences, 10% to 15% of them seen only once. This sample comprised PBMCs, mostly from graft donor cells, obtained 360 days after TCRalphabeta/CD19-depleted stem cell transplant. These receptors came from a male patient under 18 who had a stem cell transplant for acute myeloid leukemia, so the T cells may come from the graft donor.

CDR3 region: CASPRGRLETQYF. The CDR3 coding sequence is TGTGCCAGCCCCCGCGGGAGGTTAGAGACCCAGTACTTC. This rearrangement joins TRBV12-3 or TRBV12-4 to TRBJ2-5, with 8 bases that match TRBD2. CDR3 size: 13 residues. V gave up 8 bases and J gave up 4 bases; unmatched junction bases: 6.

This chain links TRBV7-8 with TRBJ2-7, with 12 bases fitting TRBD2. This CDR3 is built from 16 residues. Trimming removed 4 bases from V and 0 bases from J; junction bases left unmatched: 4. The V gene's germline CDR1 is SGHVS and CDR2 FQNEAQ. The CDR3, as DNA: TGTGCCAGCAGCTCCACGACTAGCGGGGGCTCCTACGAGCAGTACTTC. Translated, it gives CASSSTTSGGSYEQYF. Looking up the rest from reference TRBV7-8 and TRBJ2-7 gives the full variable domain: GAGVSQSPRYKVAKRGQDVALRCDPISGHVSLFWYQQALGQGPEFLTYFQNEAQLDKSGLPSDRFFAERPEGSVSTLKIQRTQQEDSAVYLCASSSTTSGGSYEQYFGPGTRLTVT.

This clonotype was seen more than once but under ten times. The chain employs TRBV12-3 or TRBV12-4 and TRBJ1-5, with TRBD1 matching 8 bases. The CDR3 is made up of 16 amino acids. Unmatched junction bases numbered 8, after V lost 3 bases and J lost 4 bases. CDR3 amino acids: CASSFWQGAGNQPQHF. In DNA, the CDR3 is TGTGCCAGCAGTTTTTGGCAGGGGGCTGGTAATCAGCCCCAGCATTTT.

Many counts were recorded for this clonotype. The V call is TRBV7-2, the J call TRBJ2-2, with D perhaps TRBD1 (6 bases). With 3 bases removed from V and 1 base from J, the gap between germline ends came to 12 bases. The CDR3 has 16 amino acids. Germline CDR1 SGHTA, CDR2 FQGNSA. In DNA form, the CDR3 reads TGTGCCAGCAGCTTTCTGGGACACCAGAACACCGGGGAGCTGTTTTTT. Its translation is CASSFLGHQNTGELFF.

The CDR3 region has the DNA TGTGCCAGCAGCTTGGGACCCGACCCCAAGACCCAGTACTTC. It translates to CASSLGPDPKTQYF. This chain links TRBV7-8 with TRBJ2-5, with D possibly being TRBD1 or TRBD2 (5 bases each). This CDR3 has 14 residues. Trimming left V 3 bases short and J 6 bases short, with 14 bases between. Germline-derived CDR1 and CDR2 are SGHVS and FQNEAQ.

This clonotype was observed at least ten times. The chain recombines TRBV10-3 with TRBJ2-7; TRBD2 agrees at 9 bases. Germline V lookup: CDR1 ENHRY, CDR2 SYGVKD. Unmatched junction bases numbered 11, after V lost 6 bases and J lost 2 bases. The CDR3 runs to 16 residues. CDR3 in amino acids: CAIRVGTSLPTYEQYF. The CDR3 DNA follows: TGTGCCATCAGGGTTGGGACTAGCCTACCCACCTACGAGCAGTACTTC.

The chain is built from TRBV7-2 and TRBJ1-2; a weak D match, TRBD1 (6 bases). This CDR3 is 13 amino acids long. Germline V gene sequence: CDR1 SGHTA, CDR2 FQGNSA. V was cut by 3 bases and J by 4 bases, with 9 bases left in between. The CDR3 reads CASSFKQGYGYTF. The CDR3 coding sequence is TGTGCCAGCAGCTTTAAACAGGGCTATGGCTACACCTTC.

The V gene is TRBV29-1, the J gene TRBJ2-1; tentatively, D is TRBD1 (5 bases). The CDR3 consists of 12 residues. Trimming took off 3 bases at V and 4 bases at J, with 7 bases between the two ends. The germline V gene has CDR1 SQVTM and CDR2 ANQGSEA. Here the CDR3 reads CSVDRVYNEQFF. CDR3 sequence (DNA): TGCAGCGTTGACAGGGTTTACAATGAGCAGTTCTTC.

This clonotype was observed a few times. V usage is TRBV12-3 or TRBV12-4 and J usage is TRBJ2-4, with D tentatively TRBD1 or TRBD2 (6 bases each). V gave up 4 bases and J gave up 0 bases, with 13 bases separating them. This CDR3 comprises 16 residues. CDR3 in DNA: TGTGCCAGCAGTTCGTTAGGGGGACTAGCCAAAAACATTCAGTACTTC. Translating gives CASSSLGGLAKNIQYF.

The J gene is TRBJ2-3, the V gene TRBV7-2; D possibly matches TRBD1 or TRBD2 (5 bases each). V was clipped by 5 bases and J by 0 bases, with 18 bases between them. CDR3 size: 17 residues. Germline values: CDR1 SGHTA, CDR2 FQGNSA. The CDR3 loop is CASSPSRLAGSTDTQYF. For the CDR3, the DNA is TGTGCCAGCAGCCCGTCAAGGCTAGCAGGGAGCACAGATACGCAGTATTTT.

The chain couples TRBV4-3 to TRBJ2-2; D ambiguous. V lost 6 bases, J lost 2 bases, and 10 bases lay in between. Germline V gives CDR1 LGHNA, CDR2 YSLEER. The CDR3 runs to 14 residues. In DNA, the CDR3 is TGCGCCAGCAGGCCAATAGGAAACACCGGGGAGCTGTTTTTT. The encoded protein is CASRPIGNTGELFF.

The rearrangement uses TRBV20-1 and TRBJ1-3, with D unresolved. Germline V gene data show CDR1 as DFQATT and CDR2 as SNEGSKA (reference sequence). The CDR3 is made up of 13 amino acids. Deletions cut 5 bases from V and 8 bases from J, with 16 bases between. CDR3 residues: CSASVGVRDTIYF. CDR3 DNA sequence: TGCAGTGCTTCAGTCGGGGTTCGGGACACCATATATTTT.

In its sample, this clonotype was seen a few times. Here the CDR3 reads CASSQEYPNEAFF. The CDR3, as DNA: TGTGCCAGCAGCCAAGAATACCCAAATGAAGCTTTCTTT. The V and J genes are TRBV14 and TRBJ1-1, with no clear D. The V end lost 0 bases, the J end lost 7 bases, and 9 bases lay between the germline ends. The CDR3 sequence is 13 residues long. Germline CDR1 and CDR2: SGHDN and FVKESK.

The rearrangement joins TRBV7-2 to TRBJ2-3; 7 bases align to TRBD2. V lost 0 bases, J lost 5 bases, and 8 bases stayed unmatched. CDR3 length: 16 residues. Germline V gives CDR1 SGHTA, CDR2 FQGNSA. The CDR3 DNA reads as TGTGCCAGCAGCTTAGCCGGGACTACCCTCAGAGATACGCAGTATTTT. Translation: CASSLAGTTLRDTQYF.

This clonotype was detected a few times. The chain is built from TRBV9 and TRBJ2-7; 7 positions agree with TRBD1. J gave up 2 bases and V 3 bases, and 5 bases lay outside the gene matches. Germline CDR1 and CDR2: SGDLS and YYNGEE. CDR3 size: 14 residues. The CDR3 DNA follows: TGTGCCAGCAGCGCCGGGACAGACCCCTACGAGCAGTACTTC. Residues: CASSAGTDPYEQYF.

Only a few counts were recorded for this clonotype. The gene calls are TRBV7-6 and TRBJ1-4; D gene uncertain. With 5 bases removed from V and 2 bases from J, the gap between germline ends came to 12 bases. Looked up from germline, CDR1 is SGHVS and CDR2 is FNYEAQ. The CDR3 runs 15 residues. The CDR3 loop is CASSALPGTNEKLFF. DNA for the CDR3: TGTGCCAGCAGCGCCCTCCCGGGGACTAATGAAAAACTGTTTTTT.

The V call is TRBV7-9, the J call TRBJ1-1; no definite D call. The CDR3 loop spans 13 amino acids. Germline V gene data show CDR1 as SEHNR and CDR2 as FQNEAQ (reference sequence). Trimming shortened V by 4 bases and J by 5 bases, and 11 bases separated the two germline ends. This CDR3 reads CASSSAAVTEAFF. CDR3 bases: TGTGCCAGCAGCTCCGCCGCTGTTACTGAAGCTTTCTTT.